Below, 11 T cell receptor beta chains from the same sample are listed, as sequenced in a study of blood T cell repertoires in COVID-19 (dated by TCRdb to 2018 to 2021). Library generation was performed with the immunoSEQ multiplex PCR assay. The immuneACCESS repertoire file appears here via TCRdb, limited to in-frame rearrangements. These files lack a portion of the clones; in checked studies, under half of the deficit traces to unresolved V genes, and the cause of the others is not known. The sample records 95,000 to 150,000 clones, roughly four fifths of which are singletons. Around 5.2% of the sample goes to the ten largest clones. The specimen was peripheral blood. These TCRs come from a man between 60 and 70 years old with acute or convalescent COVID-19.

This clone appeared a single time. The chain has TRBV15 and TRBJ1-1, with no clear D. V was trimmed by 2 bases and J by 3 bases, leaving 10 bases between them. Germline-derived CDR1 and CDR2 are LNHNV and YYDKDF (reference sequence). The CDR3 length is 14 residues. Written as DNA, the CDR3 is TGTGCCACCAGCAGATCAGACGGAGACACTGAAGCTTTCTTT. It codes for CATSRSDGDTEAFF. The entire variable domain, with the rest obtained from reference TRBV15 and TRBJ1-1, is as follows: DAMVIQNPRYQVTQFGKPVTLSCSQTLNHNVMYWYQQKSSQAPKLLFHYYDKDFNNEADTPDNFQSRRPNTSFCFLDIRSPGLGDTAMYLCATSRSDGDTEAFFGQGTRLTVV.

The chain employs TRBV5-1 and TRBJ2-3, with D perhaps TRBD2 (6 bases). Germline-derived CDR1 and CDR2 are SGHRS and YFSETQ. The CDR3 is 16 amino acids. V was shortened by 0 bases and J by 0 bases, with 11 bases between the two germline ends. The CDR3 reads CASSLDGGTSTDTQYF. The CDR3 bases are TGCGCCAGCAGCTTGGACGGGGGTACTAGCACAGATACGCAGTATTTT.

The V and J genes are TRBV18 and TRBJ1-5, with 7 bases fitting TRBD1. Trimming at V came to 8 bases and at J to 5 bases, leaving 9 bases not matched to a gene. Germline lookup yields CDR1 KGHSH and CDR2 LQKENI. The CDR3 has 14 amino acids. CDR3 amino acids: CASRGQGGHQPQHF. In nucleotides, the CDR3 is TGTGCCAGCCGCGGTCAGGGGGGACATCAGCCCCAGCATTTT.

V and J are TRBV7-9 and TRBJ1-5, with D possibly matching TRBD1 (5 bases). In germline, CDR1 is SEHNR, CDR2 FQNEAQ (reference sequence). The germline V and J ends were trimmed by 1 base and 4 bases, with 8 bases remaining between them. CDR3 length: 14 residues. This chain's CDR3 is CASSLGGPNQPQHF. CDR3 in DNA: TGTGCCAGCAGCTTAGGGGGCCCGAATCAGCCCCAGCATTTT.

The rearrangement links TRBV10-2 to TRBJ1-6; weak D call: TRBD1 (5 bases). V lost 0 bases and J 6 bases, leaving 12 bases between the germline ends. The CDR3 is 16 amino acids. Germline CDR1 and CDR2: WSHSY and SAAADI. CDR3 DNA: TGCGCCAGCAGTGAGTCGATAGACAGAACTAATTCACCCCTCCACTTT. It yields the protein CASSESIDRTNSPLHF.

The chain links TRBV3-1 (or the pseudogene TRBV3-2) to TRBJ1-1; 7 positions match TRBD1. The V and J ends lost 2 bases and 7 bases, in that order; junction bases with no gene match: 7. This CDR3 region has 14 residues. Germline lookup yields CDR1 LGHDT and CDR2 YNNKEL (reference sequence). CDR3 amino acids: CASSQYRDRFEAFF. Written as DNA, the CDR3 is TGTGCCAGCAGCCAATACCGGGACAGATTTGAAGCTTTCTTT.

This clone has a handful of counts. In nucleotides, the CDR3 is TGTGCCAGCACTGGGGGGTACGGATTCAATCAGCCCCAGCATTTT. It specifies CASTGGYGFNQPQHF. The V gene is TRBV5-6, the J gene TRBJ1-5; D perhaps matches TRBD1 (5 bases). Germline V gene lookup returns CDR1 SGHDT and CDR2 YYEEEE. The CDR3 contains 15 residues. The V gene lost 6 bases and the J gene lost 3 bases, with 16 bases spanning the gap.

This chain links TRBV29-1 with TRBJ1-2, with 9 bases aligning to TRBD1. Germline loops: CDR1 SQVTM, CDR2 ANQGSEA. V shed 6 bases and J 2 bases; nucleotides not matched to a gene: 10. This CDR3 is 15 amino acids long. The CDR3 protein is CSVRQGVVWNYGYTF. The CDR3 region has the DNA TGCAGCGTCAGACAGGGGGTGGTATGGAACTATGGCTACACCTTC.

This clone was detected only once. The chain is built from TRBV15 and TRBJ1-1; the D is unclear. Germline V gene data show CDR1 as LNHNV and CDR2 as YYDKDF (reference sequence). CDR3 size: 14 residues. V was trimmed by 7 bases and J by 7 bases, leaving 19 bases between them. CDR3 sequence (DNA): TGTGCCACCAACAAACAAGGGAGGGCCGGTGAAGCTTTCTTT. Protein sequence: CATNKQGRAGEAFF.

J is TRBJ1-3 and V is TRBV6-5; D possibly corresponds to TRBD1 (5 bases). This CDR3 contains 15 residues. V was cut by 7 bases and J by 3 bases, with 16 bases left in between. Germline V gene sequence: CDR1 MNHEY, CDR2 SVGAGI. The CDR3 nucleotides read TGTGCCAGCACCCGACAGAGTAAACTTGGAAACACCATATATTTT. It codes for CASTRQSKLGNTIYF.

The CDR3, as DNA: TGTGCCAGCAAACGTAATGGGGGCGGGCTGACTGAAGCTTTCTTT. Its translation is CASKRNGGGLTEAFF. The rearrangement uses TRBV27 and TRBJ1-1; D may be TRBD1 (6 bases). Per germline, CDR1 MNHEY and CDR2 SMNVEV (reference sequence). The CDR3 totals 15 residues. Trimming took 7 bases from V and 5 from J, leaving 20 bases between them.